One sample yielded the 30 T cell receptor beta chains listed below, sequenced in a study of cytomegalovirus exposure and HLA in healthy donors. It was with 60 Vbeta and 13 Jbeta primers that the PCR ran. Clones were read by immunoSEQ multiplex PCR, and TCRdb kept only the in-frame ones, dropping some. This sample has 100,000 to 150,000 clones, with around 80% found just once. The sample consisted of PBMCs. These receptors were taken from a young man in good health and CMV-seropositive.

This clone was recorded once. The DNA for the CDR3 is TGTGCCAGCAGCGTGACTAGCGGGTCCTACGAGCAGTACTTC. Translating it yields CASSVTSGSYEQYF. The chain combines TRBV5-6 with TRBJ2-7, with 10 bases that match TRBD2. Per germline, CDR1 SGHDT and CDR2 YYEEEE. J was trimmed by 1 base and V by 4 bases; bases with no gene match: 2. The CDR3 sequence is 14 residues long.

This clone was detected a few times. The chain combines TRBV19 with TRBJ1-2; the D gene is possibly TRBD1 (6 bases). Germline V gene lookup returns CDR1 LNHDA and CDR2 SQIVND (reference sequence). The length of the CDR3 is 12 residues. Trimming took 7 bases from V and 4 from J, leaving 10 bases between them. The CDR3 coding sequence is TGTGCCAGTACCGGACAGACCTATGGCTACACCTTC. It codes for CASTGQTYGYTF.

The rearrangement joins TRBV13 to TRBJ2-3; TRBD2 aligns across 15 bases. The junction had 8 bases not matched to a gene; V was cut back by 5 bases and J by 2 bases. The CDR3 totals 18 residues. CDR1 is PRHDT, CDR2 FYEKMQ, per germline (reference sequence). The CDR3 DNA reads as TGTGCCAGCAGCCTCGGGACTAGCGGGAGGACACTCACAGATACGCAGTATTTT. It is translated as CASSLGTSGRTLTDTQYF.

The gene calls are TRBV18 and TRBJ2-7; TRBD1 matches at 7 bases. The CDR3 has 14 amino acids. Trimming took 7 bases from V and 3 from J; bases not matched to a gene: 9. Per the germline V gene, CDR1 is KGHSH and CDR2 is LQKENI. For the CDR3, the DNA is TGTGCCAGCTGGACGGGACAGATATTCTACGAGCAGTACTTC. Its translation is CASWTGQIFYEQYF.

The V call is TRBV2, the J call TRBJ2-1; D gene uncertain. The CDR3 runs 14 residues. Germline V gene data show CDR1 as SNHLY and CDR2 as FYNNEI. V lost 4 bases, J lost 6 bases, and 13 bases lay in between. The CDR3 DNA reads TGTGCCAGCAGTGGGTACTATCCCATCAATGAGCAGTTCTTC. Translated: CASSGYYPINEQFF.

This clone was detected a few times. The chain couples TRBV25-1 to TRBJ1-2; 7 bases agree with TRBD1. The germline V gene has CDR1 MGHDK and CDR2 SYGVNS. V gave up 5 bases and J gave up 4 bases; unmatched junction bases: 4. This CDR3 spans 13 amino acids. The CDR3 reads CASSQGVPYGYTF. CDR3 in DNA: TGTGCCAGCAGTCAGGGGGTGCCCTATGGCTACACCTTC.

The chain joins TRBV11-2 to TRBJ2-7, with D possibly being TRBD2 (7 bases). The germline V gene encodes CDR1 SGHAT and CDR2 FQNNGV. Trimming removed 0 bases at V and 3 bases at J, with 18 bases between. This CDR3 contains 17 residues. CDR3 nucleotides: TGTGCCAGCAGCTTAGATCTCAAGGGGGAGGGCCTCTACGAGCAGTACTTC. Amino acids: CASSLDLKGEGLYEQYF.

V usage is TRBV16 and J usage is TRBJ1-3, with D maybe TRBD1 (5 bases). Between the trimmed V and J ends, which lost 3 bases and 2 bases, there was a span of 8 bases. The germline gives CDR1 KGHSY, CDR2 FQNENV. This CDR3 spans 14 amino acids. In nucleotides, the CDR3 is TGTGCCAGCAGCCATACAGGTACTGGAAACACCATATATTTT. It translates to CASSHTGTGNTIYF.

This clone appeared a few times. CDR3: CASSYSVQGGYGYTF. DNA for the CDR3: TGTGCCAGCAGTTACTCGGTGCAAGGGGGCTATGGCTACACCTTC. The chain joins TRBV6-5 to TRBJ1-2; perhaps TRBD1 as D (6 bases). Germline CDR1 reads MNHEY; CDR2 reads SVGAGI. The V end was cut by 0 bases, the J end by 4 bases, with 12 bases between. The CDR3 is 15 amino acids.

The chain links TRBV9 to TRBJ2-7; TRBD2 aligns across 8 bases. There are 14 residues in the CDR3. V gave up 3 bases and J gave up 6 bases; unmatched junction bases: 8. The germline V gene encodes CDR1 SGDLS and CDR2 YYNGEE. The CDR3 spells CASSGSGAGGEQYF. The CDR3 coding sequence is TGTGCCAGCAGCGGATCAGGGGCGGGGGGCGAGCAGTACTTC.

The chain combines TRBV28 with TRBJ2-7, with TRBD2 as a possible D gene (7 bases). The CDR3 totals 13 residues. Germline V gene data show CDR1 as MDHEN and CDR2 as SYDVKM. Trimming left V 7 bases short and J 1 base short, with 11 bases between. The chain's CDR3 is CASTEGGSYEQYF. In DNA, the CDR3 is TGTGCCAGCACCGAGGGGGGGTCCTACGAGCAGTACTTC. Full variable domain (outside the CDR3, taken from reference TRBV28 and TRBJ2-7): DVKVTQSSRYLVKRTGEKVFLECVQDMDHENMFWYRQDPGLGLRLIYFSYDVKMKEKGDIPEGYSVSREKKERFSLILESASTNQTSMYLCASTEGGSYEQYFGPGTRLTVT.

The chain recombines TRBV6-5 with TRBJ2-3, with a weak D call TRBD2 (5 bases). In germline, CDR1 is MNHEY, CDR2 SVGAGI. Trimming stripped 6 bases from V and 10 bases from J, with 14 bases between. The CDR3 has 12 residues. The CDR3 DNA reads TGTGCCAGCAGCAAACTAGTCGGTGCGCAGTATTTT. It codes for CASSKLVGAQYF.

The chain recombines TRBV2 with TRBJ2-1; TRBD1 is a possible D gene (5 bases). This CDR3 region has 15 residues. Trimming removed 3 bases at V and 0 bases at J, with 9 bases between. Germline V CDR1 and CDR2: SNHLY, FYNNEI. The CDR3 loop is CASSEQGGSYNEQFF. DNA of the CDR3: TGTGCCAGCAGTGAGCAGGGCGGCTCCTACAATGAGCAGTTCTTC.

This chain uses TRBV7-2 with TRBJ2-7; D might be TRBD1 (5 bases). V lost 6 bases, J lost 2 bases, and 14 bases lay in between. The CDR3 runs to 14 residues. Per germline, CDR1 SGHTA and CDR2 FQGNSA. In DNA, the CDR3 is TGTGCCAGCAGTCGATTACAGGTTCCCTACGAGCAGTACTTC. Its translation: CASSRLQVPYEQYF.

Turning to this clone: Distinct nucleotide sequences in the sample also encode this CDR3. This sequence joins TRBV30 and TRBJ1-5; perhaps TRBD1 as D (5 bases). Trimming cost V 0 bases and J 2 bases, with 5 bases left between them. Germline-derived CDR1 and CDR2 are GTSNPN and SVGIG (reference sequence). The CDR3 loop spans 13 amino acids. For the CDR3, the DNA is TGTGCCTGGAGTGTACAGGGCAATCAGCCCCAGCATTTT. Translated: CAWSVQGNQPQHF. The whole variable domain, remainder taken from reference TRBV30 and TRBJ1-5, is SQTIHQWPATLVQPVGSPLSLECTVEGTSNPNLYWYRQAAGRGLQLLFYSVGIGQISSEVPQNLSASRPQDRQFILSSKKLLLSDSGFYLCAWSVQGNQPQHFGDGTRLSIL.

J is TRBJ2-7 and V is TRBV5-1, with a tentative D call TRBD1 (6 bases). CDR1 and CDR2 from the germline V gene are SGHRS and YFSETQ. The CDR3 loop spans 15 amino acids. Trimming removed 0 bases at V and 7 bases at J, with 17 bases between. CDR3 region: CASSLEISRGNEQYF. The CDR3 nucleotides are TGCGCCAGCAGCTTGGAGATAAGCAGGGGTAATGAGCAGTACTTC.

This clone is a singleton in its sample. The rearrangement joins TRBV29-1 to TRBJ1-1; 8 bases match TRBD1. With V trimmed by 1 base and J by 10 bases, 5 bases remained unmatched. CDR1 and CDR2 (germline): SQVTM, ANQGSEA. This CDR3 comprises 12 residues. CDR3 nucleotide sequence: TGCAGCGTTGAAGCGCAGGGGGCAGGAGCTTTCTTT. It yields the protein CSVEAQGAGAFF.

This clone was counted between two and nine times. This chain connects TRBV5-1 to TRBJ2-1, with D uncertain. V lost 0 bases to trimming and J lost 5 bases, with 12 bases between them. Germline-derived CDR1 and CDR2 are SGHRS and YFSETQ. This CDR3 is 15 amino acids long. CDR3 protein: CASSLGASVNNEQFF. The CDR3 DNA is TGCGCCAGCAGCTTGGGGGCCAGTGTGAACAATGAGCAGTTCTTC. The complete variable domain, with remaining parts taken from reference TRBV5-1 and TRBJ2-1, reads KAGVTQTPRYLIKTRGQQVTLSCSPISGHRSVSWYQQTPGQGLQFLFEYFSETQRNKGNFPGRFSGRQFSNSRSEMNVSTLELGDSALYLCASSLGASVNNEQFFGPGTRLTVL.

This sequence joins TRBV6-5 and TRBJ1-2; no clear D. Germline assignment: CDR1 MNHEY and CDR2 SVGAGI. The V and J ends lost 5 bases and 2 bases respectively, with 9 bases between them. The CDR3 has 13 residues. CDR3 residues: CASSNGINYGYTF. CDR3 sequence (DNA): TGTGCCAGCAGTAACGGGATAAACTATGGCTACACCTTC.

This chain's CDR3 is CASSLSLRQETQYF. Written as DNA, the CDR3 is TGTGCCAGCAGCTTAAGTCTGCGCCAAGAGACCCAGTACTTC. The chain couples TRBV7-6 to TRBJ2-5; no clear D. CDR3 length: 14 amino acids. Germline V gene lookup returns CDR1 SGHVS and CDR2 FNYEAQ. Trimming pared 2 bases from V and 1 base from J, leaving 8 bases between.

There are a few counts of this clone. V gene TRBV18 combines with J gene TRBJ1-5, with D possibly being TRBD1 (5 bases). Germline CDR1 and CDR2: KGHSH and LQKENI. Trimming took off 3 bases at V and 4 bases at J, with 19 bases between the two ends. The CDR3 is 17 residues long. CDR3 DNA sequence: TGTGCCAGCTCACCCGCCCGGGCAGGAGGGGAAAATCAGCCCCAGCATTTT. It translates to CASSPARAGGENQPQHF.

The chain employs TRBV7-2 and TRBJ1-2; tentative D call: TRBD1 (5 bases). The CDR3 runs 13 residues. V was pared by 1 base and J by 5 bases, with 8 bases between. Germline CDR1 is SGHTA and CDR2 is FQGNSA. The CDR3 sequence is CASSLEGIYGYTF. DNA of the CDR3: TGTGCCAGCAGCTTAGAGGGGATTTATGGCTACACCTTC.

This chain joins TRBV7-9 and TRBJ2-5; possibly TRBD1 for D (6 bases). The CDR3 is 16 residues long. Germline-derived CDR1 and CDR2 are SEHNR and FQNEAQ (reference sequence). Trimming removed 1 base from V and 2 bases from J, with 14 bases in between. CDR3 DNA: TGTGCCAGCAGCTTAGGGGTACGGGACACACAAGAGACCCAGTACTTC. Protein: CASSLGVRDTQETQYF.

The chain joins TRBV19 to TRBJ2-7; 11 bases agree with TRBD2. Germline V gene data show CDR1 as LNHDA and CDR2 as SQIVND (reference sequence). The CDR3 totals 14 residues. Trimming at V came to 6 bases and at J to 4 bases, leaving 5 bases not matched to a gene. CDR3 amino acids: CASSPGLAVYEQYF. CDR3 in DNA: TGTGCCAGTAGCCCGGGACTAGCGGTATACGAGCAGTACTTC.

The rearrangement joins TRBV2 to TRBJ2-3, with TRBD2 matching over 12 bases. J lost 5 bases, V lost 6 bases, and 6 bases had no gene match. Germline values: CDR1 SNHLY, CDR2 FYNNEI. CDR3 length: 15 residues. Here the CDR3 reads CASSLTSGRGDTQYF. The CDR3 nucleotides are TGTGCCAGCAGCCTGACTAGCGGGAGAGGAGATACGCAGTATTTT.

A single count supports this clone. The chain is built from TRBV27 and TRBJ2-4; D is unclear. V was pared by 4 bases and J by 0 bases, with 7 bases between. The CDR3 contains 14 residues. Germline V gene data show CDR1 as MNHEY and CDR2 as SMNVEV (reference sequence). CDR3: CASSSIVAKNIQYF. DNA of the CDR3: TGTGCCAGCAGTTCAATAGTAGCCAAAAACATTCAGTACTTC.

The chain combines TRBV11-2 with TRBJ2-2, with 9 bases identical to TRBD1. This CDR3 is 16 amino acids long. J lost 2 bases, V lost 3 bases, and 4 bases had no gene match. Germline CDR1 reads SGHAT; CDR2 reads FQNNGV. For the CDR3, the DNA is TGTGCCAGCAGCTTCGGACAGGGGACCAACACCGGGGAGCTGTTTTTT. Its translation: CASSFGQGTNTGELFF.

J is TRBJ2-7 and V is TRBV4-3, with D possibly matching TRBD1 (6 bases). Germline CDR1 LGHNA, CDR2 YSLEER. The V end lost 0 bases, the J end lost 4 bases, and 16 bases lay between the germline ends. The CDR3 has 16 residues. The CDR3, as DNA: TGCGCCAGCAGCCAAGAGGCTTTAGACAGGCCATACGAGCAGTACTTC. Amino acids: CASSQEALDRPYEQYF.

The chain uses TRBV5-4 and TRBJ1-1; D may be TRBD1 (6 bases). This CDR3 region has 15 residues. V lost 4 bases, J lost 5 bases, and 18 bases lay in between. Germline CDR1 is SGHNT and CDR2 is YYREEE (reference sequence). CDR3 sequence reads: CASSLGGTTRTEAFF. The CDR3 bases are TGTGCCAGCAGCCTAGGGGGAACTACGAGAACTGAAGCTTTCTTT. The variable domain in full, completed from reference TRBV5-4 and TRBJ1-1, reads ETGVTQSPTHLIKTRGQQVTLRCSSQSGHNTVSWYQQALGQGPQFIFQYYREEENGRGNFPPRFSGLQFPNYSSELNVNALELDDSALYLCASSLGGTTRTEAFFGQGTRLTVV.

Of note for this clone: A read error may account for a junction end that differs from germline. The chain is built from TRBV7-7 and TRBJ2-1, with TRBD2 matching over 11 bases. Germline V gene lookup returns CDR1 SSHAT and CDR2 FNYEAQ (reference sequence). The CDR3 covers 15 residues. CDR3 in DNA: TGTGCTAGCAGCTTAGCGGGAGGGGGAAGGAATGAGCAGTTCTTC. This codes for CASSLAGGGRNEQFF.